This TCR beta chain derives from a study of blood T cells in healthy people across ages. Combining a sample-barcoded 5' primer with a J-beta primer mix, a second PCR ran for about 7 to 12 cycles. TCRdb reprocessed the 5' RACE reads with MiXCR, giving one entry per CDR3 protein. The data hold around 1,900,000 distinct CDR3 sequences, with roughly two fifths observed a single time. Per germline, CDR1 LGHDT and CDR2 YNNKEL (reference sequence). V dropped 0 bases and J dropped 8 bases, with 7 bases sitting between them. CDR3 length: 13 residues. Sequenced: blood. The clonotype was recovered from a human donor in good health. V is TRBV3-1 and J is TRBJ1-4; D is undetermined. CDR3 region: CASSQDWREKLFF. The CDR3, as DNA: TGTGCCAGCAGCCAAGATTGGAGAGAAAAACTGTTTTTT.